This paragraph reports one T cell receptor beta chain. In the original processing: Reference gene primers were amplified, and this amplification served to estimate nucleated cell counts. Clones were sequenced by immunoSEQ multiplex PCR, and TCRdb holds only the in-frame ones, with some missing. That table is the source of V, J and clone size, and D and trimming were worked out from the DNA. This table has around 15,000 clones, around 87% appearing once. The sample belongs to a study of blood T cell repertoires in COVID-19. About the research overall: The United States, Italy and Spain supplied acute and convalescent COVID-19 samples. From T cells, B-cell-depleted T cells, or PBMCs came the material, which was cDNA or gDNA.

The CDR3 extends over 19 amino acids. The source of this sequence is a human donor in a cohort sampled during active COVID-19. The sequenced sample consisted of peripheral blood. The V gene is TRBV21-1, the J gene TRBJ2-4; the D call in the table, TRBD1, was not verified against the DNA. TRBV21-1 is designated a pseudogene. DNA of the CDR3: TGTGCCAGCAGCAAGGAGATAGGGACAGGTAAGCTAGCCAAAAACATTCAGTACTTC. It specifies CASSKEIGTGKLAKNIQYF.